These T cell receptor beta chains were read from a single sample in a study of blood T cell repertoires in COVID-19. The method was immunoSEQ multiplex PCR; TCRdb's version includes in-frame clones alone and lacks a portion of them. The repertoire has approximately 140,000 clones, around 84% of them found once; the top ten carry roughly 34%. The sequenced sample consisted of peripheral blood. These receptors came from a human donor in a cohort sampled during active COVID-19. CDR3s include the opening cysteine and the closing phenylalanine or tryptophan. Fields, in order: J gene, D gene, clone size, V gene, CDR3 DNA, CDR3 protein. The D gene is left open where the match is weak. For some rows the clone size is stated as once, few or many, or as a class when expanded; others skip it.

J: TRBJ1-5; D: NA; size: few; V: TRBV27; DNA: TGTGCCAGCAGTCCCACTCCAGGGGCTCAGCCCCAGCATTTT; CDR3: CASSPTPGAQPQHF
J: TRBJ1-6; D: NA; size: NA; V: TRBV27; DNA: TGTGCCAGCAGAATCCTCACAGGGTTTGATTCACCCCTCCACTTT; CDR3: CASRILTGFDSPLHF
J: TRBJ2-7; D: TRBD1; size: few; V: TRBV5-6; DNA: TGTGCCAGCAGCCCACAGGGGGCGTCCTACGAGCAGTACTTC; CDR3: CASSPQGASYEQYF
J: TRBJ1-5; D: TRBD1; size: many; V: TRBV29-1; DNA: TGCAGCGTCGCGACAGGGCCTTATCAGCCCCAGCATTTT; CDR3: CSVATGPYQPQHF
J: TRBJ2-1; D: NA; size: NA; V: TRBV28; DNA: TGTGCCAGCAGGGATGGCGGGTACTCCTACAATGAGCAGTTCTTC; CDR3: CASRDGGYSYNEQFF
J: TRBJ2-5; D: TRBD1; size: NA; V: TRBV7-2; DNA: TGTGCCAGCAGCTTTACAGGGGCGCCCAGGGAGACCCAGTACTTC; CDR3: CASSFTGAPRETQYF
J: TRBJ1-5; D: NA; size: NA; V: TRBV4-1; DNA: TGCGCCAGCAGCCAGACAGGCGCGCATTTT; CDR3: CASSQTGAHF
J: TRBJ1-2; D: NA; size: NA; V: TRBV30; DNA: TGTGCCTGGAGCCCCCCCTCGGTCTATGGCTACACCTTC; CDR3: CAWSPPSVYGYTF
J: TRBJ2-2; D: TRBD1; size: few; V: TRBV19; DNA: TGTGCCAGTAGTTCCCACAGACAGGGGGCGCGAACCGGGGAGCTGTTTTTT; CDR3: CASSSHRQGARTGELFF
J: TRBJ1-4; D: NA; size: NA; V: TRBV5-1; DNA: TGCGCCAGCAGCTTGGGGCAGGTTAATGAAAAACTGTTTTTT; CDR3: CASSLGQVNEKLFF
J: TRBJ2-7; D: NA; size: NA; V: TRBV30; DNA: TGTGCCTGGAGGCCCGGCAGGGGTTCCTACGAGCAGTACTTC; CDR3: CAWRPGRGSYEQYF
J: TRBJ2-5; D: TRBD1; size: NA; V: TRBV9; DNA: TGTGCCAGCAGCGCACTACCCCGAATAGAAGGGGGCAGAGAGACCCAGTACTTC; CDR3: CASSALPRIEGGRETQYF
J: TRBJ1-2; D: NA; size: NA; V: TRBV6-6; DNA: TGTGCCAGCAGTTACGCGGAATCCATGGGCTATGGCTACACCTTC; CDR3: CASSYAESMGYGYTF
J: TRBJ2-7; D: NA; size: NA; V: TRBV30; DNA: TGTGCCTGTCCGGGACTCGAGCAGTACTTC; CDR3: CACPGLEQYF
J: TRBJ1-2; D: TRBD1; size: NA; V: TRBV6-5; DNA: TGTGCCAGCAGTTACCGGACAGGCTATGGCTACACCTTC; CDR3: CASSYRTGYGYTF
J: TRBJ2-2; D: NA; size: NA; V: TRBV24-1; DNA: TGTGCCACCAGTGACGCAGGGTTAACCGGGGAGCTGTTTTTT; CDR3: CATSDAGLTGELFF
J: TRBJ1-5; D: NA; size: few; V: TRBV15; DNA: TGTGCCACCAGCGTAAGGTTGGGCCAGCCCCAGCATTTT; CDR3: CATSVRLGQPQHF
J: TRBJ2-7; D: NA; size: once; V: TRBV5-1; DNA: TGCGCCAGCAGCGGGGGCGTCGACGAGCAGTACTTC; CDR3: CASSGGVDEQYF
J: TRBJ2-5; D: TRBD2; size: NA; V: TRBV28; DNA: TGTGCCAGCCGGCCGACCGGACTAGCGGGGGACGGGGGGGAGACCCAGTACTTC; CDR3: CASRPTGLAGDGGETQYF
J: TRBJ1-1; D: NA; size: NA; V: TRBV5-1; DNA: TGCGCCAGCAGCCTTCGGGCAACGCGGGACACTGAAGCTTTCTTT; CDR3: CASSLRATRDTEAFF
J: TRBJ1-5; D: TRBD1; size: NA; V: TRBV28; DNA: TGTGCCAGCAGTCTCACTACCTCCAGGGGGATCAGTCAGCCCCAGCATTTT; CDR3: CASSLTTSRGISQPQHF
J: TRBJ2-1; D: NA; size: NA; V: TRBV15; DNA: TGTGCCACCAGTATTAAGAGCTCCTACAATGAGCAGTTCTTC; CDR3: CATSIKSSYNEQFF
J: TRBJ1-1; D: NA; size: few; V: TRBV28; DNA: TGTGCCAGCAGTTTCGGGGGGGTCACTGAAGCTTTCTTT; CDR3: CASSFGGVTEAFF
J: TRBJ1-1; D: NA; size: NA; V: TRBV6-1; DNA: TGTGCCAGCAGTGAACGACAGGTTCGGGCTGAAGCTTTCTTT; CDR3: CASSERQVRAEAFF
J: TRBJ2-1; D: TRBD2; size: NA; V: TRBV5-5; DNA: TGTGCCAGCAGCTTGAGAGGGACTAGCGAGGGTGAGCAGTTCTTC; CDR3: CASSLRGTSEGEQFF
J: TRBJ2-3; D: NA; size: NA; V: TRBV5-1; DNA: TGCGCCAGCAGCTTGGAGGGGACAAGCACAGATACGCAGTATTTT; CDR3: CASSLEGTSTDTQYF
J: TRBJ1-5; D: TRBD1; size: NA; V: TRBV7-8; DNA: TGTGCCAGCAGTTTGCTTAGGGGACAGGGGAGCAATCAGCCCCAGCATTTT; CDR3: CASSLLRGQGSNQPQHF
J: TRBJ2-6; D: NA; size: NA; V: TRBV4-1; DNA: TGCGCCAGCAGCCAAGATCTCTCTGGGGCCAACGTCCTGACTTTC; CDR3: CASSQDLSGANVLTF
J: TRBJ2-6; D: NA; size: NA; V: TRBV11-2; DNA: TGTGCCAGCAGCTCGCACAGCTCTGGGGCCAACGTCCTGACTTTC; CDR3: CASSSHSSGANVLTF
J: TRBJ2-5; D: TRBD2; size: NA; V: TRBV9; DNA: TGTGCCAGCAGCGTAAAGGACCCCAGGCTAGCGGGGGTGGAGACCCAGTACTTC; CDR3: CASSVKDPRLAGVETQYF
J: TRBJ2-7; D: NA; size: NA; V: TRBV24-1; DNA: TGTGCCACCAGTGACTCCCATAGAACCGAGCAGTACTTC; CDR3: CATSDSHRTEQYF
J: TRBJ1-6; D: TRBD1; size: few; V: TRBV27; DNA: TGTGCCAGCAGTTTAGTCCCATCGGGGACAGGGAGAAACTCACCCCTCCACTTT; CDR3: CASSLVPSGTGRNSPLHF
J: TRBJ2-2; D: NA; size: NA; V: TRBV6-2/TRBV6-3; DNA: TGTGCCAGCAGTTACTCGAGCCCTGGCACCGGGGAGCTGTTTTTT; CDR3: CASSYSSPGTGELFF
J: TRBJ2-5; D: TRBD2; size: NA; V: TRBV7-2; DNA: TGTGCCAGCAGCCCCCGTGGACTAGCGGGGGGGGGAGAGACCCAGTACTTC; CDR3: CASSPRGLAGGGETQYF
J: TRBJ1-2; D: NA; size: NA; V: TRBV4-1; DNA: TGCGCCAGCAGCCAAGACTCTACAGGGAACTATGGCTACACCTTC; CDR3: CASSQDSTGNYGYTF
J: TRBJ1-1; D: NA; size: NA; V: TRBV27; DNA: TGTGCCAGCAGTTTAGGGGGGGCCAACACTGAAGCTTTCTTT; CDR3: CASSLGGANTEAFF
J: TRBJ1-1; D: NA; size: NA; V: TRBV9; DNA: TGTGCCAGCAGCATTCTCTCGGGGGGAGGTGGCACTGAAGCTTTCTTT; CDR3: CASSILSGGGGTEAFF
J: TRBJ2-6; D: NA; size: NA; V: TRBV7-3; DNA: TGTGCCAGCAGCTTAACGAAGCTCCGTGGGGCCAACGTCCTGACTTTC; CDR3: CASSLTKLRGANVLTF
J: TRBJ2-3; D: NA; size: NA; V: TRBV27; DNA: TGTGCCAGCAGGTTTTCCCGGGGGGATACGCAGTATTTT; CDR3: CASRFSRGDTQYF
J: TRBJ1-5; D: NA; size: NA; V: TRBV29-1; DNA: TGCAGCGTTGGCGGGGGTTCCAATCAGCCCCAGCATTTT; CDR3: CSVGGGSNQPQHF
J: TRBJ1-3; D: NA; size: NA; V: TRBV9; DNA: TGTGCCAGCAGCCCCCGTCGCAGCTCTGGAAACACCATATATTTT; CDR3: CASSPRRSSGNTIYF
J: TRBJ1-5; D: TRBD1; size: NA; V: TRBV18; DNA: TGTGCCAGCTCACTACAGGGGATGGGGAGCAATCAGCCCCAGCATTTT; CDR3: CASSLQGMGSNQPQHF
J: TRBJ2-1; D: TRBD2; size: NA; V: TRBV11-3; DNA: TGTGCCAGCAGCTCGGGTGGACTAGCGGGGGTCTACAATGAGCAGTTCTTC; CDR3: CASSSGGLAGVYNEQFF
J: TRBJ1-1; D: NA; size: NA; V: TRBV6-5; DNA: TGTGCCAGCAGCGGCGCAGGGGTCACTGAAGCTTTCTTT; CDR3: CASSGAGVTEAFF
J: TRBJ2-7; D: TRBD1; size: NA; V: TRBV4-3; DNA: TGCGCCAGCAGCCCGTCGGGGACAGGGCGTTTCGAGCAGTACTTC; CDR3: CASSPSGTGRFEQYF
J: TRBJ2-5; D: TRBD2; size: NA; V: TRBV27; DNA: TGTGCCAGCAGCAGGACTAGCGGGGGGCGGCAGACCCAGTACTTC; CDR3: CASSRTSGGRQTQYF
J: TRBJ2-7; D: NA; size: NA; V: TRBV18; DNA: TGTGCCAGCTCACCATCTCCAGGGGTCGGCGAGCAGTACTTC; CDR3: CASSPSPGVGEQYF
J: TRBJ1-2; D: NA; size: NA; V: TRBV3-1/TRBV3-2; DNA: TGTGCCAGCAGCCAAGAGCCTTCGGGGGTGATCTATGGCTACACCTTC; CDR3: CASSQEPSGVIYGYTF
J: TRBJ2-2; D: TRBD1; size: NA; V: TRBV10-3; DNA: TGTGCCATCAGTGACAGGGGGACCACCGGGGAGCTGTTTTTT; CDR3: CAISDRGTTGELFF
J: TRBJ2-5; D: TRBD2; size: NA; V: TRBV5-5; DNA: TGTGCCAGCAGCTACGGGGGGAACCGCCAAGAGACCCAGTACTTC; CDR3: CASSYGGNRQETQYF
J: TRBJ1-2; D: TRBD1; size: NA; V: TRBV28; DNA: TGTGCCAGCAGTTTAACAGGGGGCGTCTATGGCTACACCTTC; CDR3: CASSLTGGVYGYTF
J: TRBJ2-5; D: TRBD2; size: NA; V: TRBV19; DNA: TGTGCCAGTAGTATCGGGTCTAGCGGGCCAAAAGAGACCCAGTACTTC; CDR3: CASSIGSSGPKETQYF
J: TRBJ2-1; D: NA; size: NA; V: TRBV5-1; DNA: TGCGCCAGCAGCTTGGTCCTTAGCGATGAGCAGTTCTTC; CDR3: CASSLVLSDEQFF
J: TRBJ1-1; D: NA; size: NA; V: TRBV10-3; DNA: TGTGCCACCCAGGACAGTTACACTGAAGCTTTCTTT; CDR3: CATQDSYTEAFF
J: TRBJ2-1; D: TRBD1; size: NA; V: TRBV10-1; DNA: TGCGCCAGCAGTTTGGACAGGGTCGGCTATGAGCAGTTCTTC; CDR3: CASSLDRVGYEQFF
J: TRBJ1-5; D: TRBD1; size: NA; V: TRBV28; DNA: TGTGCCAGCAGTTCCCTCGGACAGGGGATAGCCAATCAGCCCCAGCATTTT; CDR3: CASSSLGQGIANQPQHF
J: TRBJ1-1; D: NA; size: NA; V: TRBV6-2/TRBV6-3; DNA: TGTGCCAGCAGTTACAGGAGCCCCACTGAAGCTTTCTTT; CDR3: CASSYRSPTEAFF
J: TRBJ2-7; D: TRBD1; size: once; V: TRBV2; DNA: TGTGCCAGCTCACAGGGGGCTTACGAGCAGTACTTC; CDR3: CASSQGAYEQYF
J: TRBJ1-6; D: TRBD1; size: NA; V: TRBV6-5; DNA: TGTGCCAGCACCCCCGACAGGGGAAATTCACCCCTCCACTTT; CDR3: CASTPDRGNSPLHF
J: TRBJ2-3; D: TRBD1; size: NA; V: TRBV2; DNA: TGTGCCAGCAGAGCCGGGACAGGGCCCCCCGATACGCAGTATTTT; CDR3: CASRAGTGPPDTQYF